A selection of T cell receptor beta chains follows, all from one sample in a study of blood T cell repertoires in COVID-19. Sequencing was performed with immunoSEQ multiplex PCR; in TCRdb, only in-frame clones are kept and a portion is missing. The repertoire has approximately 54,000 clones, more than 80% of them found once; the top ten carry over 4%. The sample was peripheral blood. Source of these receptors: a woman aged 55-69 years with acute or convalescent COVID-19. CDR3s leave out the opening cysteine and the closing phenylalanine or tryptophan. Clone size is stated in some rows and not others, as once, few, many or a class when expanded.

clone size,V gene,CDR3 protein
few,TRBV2,ASSEDLKYGYT
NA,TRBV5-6,ASSFIQGARGYT
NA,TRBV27,ASSSLSGNVEQY
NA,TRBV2,ASKSQGVSNQPQH
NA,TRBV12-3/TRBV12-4,ASSLVLGEQY
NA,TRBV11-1,ASSSTLKGNTGELF
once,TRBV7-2,ASSPSWTEVYGYT
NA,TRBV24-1,ATSEVGGNTDTQY
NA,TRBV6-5,ASSPGTGGNQPQH
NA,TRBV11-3,ASSYGTGPYEQY
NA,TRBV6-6,ASSNTYEQY
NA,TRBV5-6,ASSIGGGLEQY
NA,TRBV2,ASRPDRALNQPQH
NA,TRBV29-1,SVGPGQGRYNTGELF
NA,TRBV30,AWSYPPGQRTYNEQF
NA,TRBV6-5,ASSLGLGQETQY
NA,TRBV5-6,ASSLIQGAIYGYT
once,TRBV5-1,ASSPGTVGPYEQY
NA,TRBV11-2,ASSTSGTGQALSYNEQF
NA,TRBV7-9,ASSHRQGAPEQY
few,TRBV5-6,ASSSGPGRNQPQH
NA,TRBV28,ASTTGGTNTEAF
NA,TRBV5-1,ASSLGAGGNTIY
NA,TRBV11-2,ASSSLRDRALRNYGYT
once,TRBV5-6,ASSLETPPYEQY
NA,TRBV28,ASRPRAGQGNTEAF
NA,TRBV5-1,ASSLAGSPDTQY
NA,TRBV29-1,SVDTGGSEKLF
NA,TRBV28,ASCRGKGEKLF
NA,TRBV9,ASSPGTSEVGELF
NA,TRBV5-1,ASSLSGGLNQPQH
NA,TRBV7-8,ASSLKGENSPLH
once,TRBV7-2,ASSSRGADNEKLF
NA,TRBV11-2,ASSLGPPTPRDTQY
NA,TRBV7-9,ASSRDFREQY
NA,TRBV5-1,ASSLSGRRGLYNEQF
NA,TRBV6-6,ASSSATGYEQY
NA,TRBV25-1,ASINRENTEAF
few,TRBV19,ASRPRTGGDQPQH
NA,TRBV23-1,ASSQGDRVSPLH